Given below is one T cell receptor beta chain in context. The specificity of this receptor is unknown. The sample holds no much larger clone one base away, and base qualities are not on file. The V end loses 2 bases and the J end loses 6 bases, and a stretch of 5 bases separates them. Sequences MDHEN (CDR1) and SYDVKM (CDR2) are obtained from the germline V gene. The CDR3 spans 12 residues, from the cysteine through the phenylalanine. The retained sequence is limited to the CDR3, 36 bases, with the frame set at the first base. TCRbeta CDR3 regions were amplified from genomic DNA using the immunoSEQ Assay, a bias-controlled multiplex PCR. The authors' pipeline ran thus. The number of nucleated cells in each sample was estimated by amplification of reference gene primers within the assay. To quantify the absolute abundance of each unique TCRbeta CDR3 rearrangement, sequence reads were collapsed and filtered. For each sample, productive Simpson clonality was calculated as the square root of Simpson's diversity index across productive rearrangements. TCRdb obtained this table from immuneACCESS and retained in-frame rearrangements with V and J assigned. These tables miss some clones; where compared with another copy, unresolved V genes account for less than half of the shortfall, and the remainder is unexplained. V, J and clone size reflect that table, while D and trimming were determined from the DNA. Here the sample has around 280,000 clones; around 89% occur a single time. The ten largest clones add up to about 1.7% of the sample.

Participants in the prospective study were aged 18 to 89 years, lived in 20 to 25 United States geographic areas, and enrolled through a virtual design. To assign participants to cohorts, the prospective study relied on clinical history that participants themselves reported in a screening survey and a study questionnaire. Mobile phlebotomists in the prospective study collected whole blood, serum and a nasopharyngeal or oropharyngeal swab from every participant. Over a roughly 2-month period, participants in the prospective study had the option of providing additional blood draws and questionnaires. Before DNA extraction, blood samples from the prospective study were shipped at room temperature or frozen. This entry belongs to a study of blood T cell repertoires in COVID-19 (dated by TCRdb to 2020 to 2021). Broadly, across the study: Samples from collaborators originated in the United States, Italy and Spain and spanned both the acute and convalescent phases of COVID-19. The prospective study material was composed of cDNA or gDNA derived from T cells, B-cell-depleted T cells, or PBMCs. Deeply sampled blood TCRbeta repertoires from subjects exposed to, actively infected with, or recovered from COVID-19 were included in the dataset. The repertoires were made available in a free public database intended to serve as a resource for research on the immune response to SARS-CoV-2. The samples were drawn from two sources: the first 160 participants of the ongoing ImmuneRACE study, and fewer than 1,500 subjects contributed by 6 global collaborators. Nearly every sample came with metadata listing a de-identified subject ID, COVID-19 status, age in years and sex. HLA class I and class II types, where available, came from metadata supplied by the sample provider rather than from assay-based typing.

Here is what the overall study found, with its caveats: How much clinical and demographic metadata was included differed by source and by participant, and the metadata was provided uncurated.

The source is a woman aged 18-35 years with acute COVID-19. Recombination joined TRBV28 with TRBJ1-5, with the D gene not confidently named. The sample consisted of PBMCs or T cells enriched from blood (not recorded which). The DNA sequence reads TGTGCCAGCAGTTTAGGGAGTCAGCCCCAGCATTTT. Protein translation: CASSLGSQPQHF.